This passage covers 15 T cell receptor beta chains from one sample sequenced in a study of T cell responses to AZD1222 COVID-19 vaccine (dated by TCRdb to 2020 to 2023). In light of the paper, this sample's time point label describes: about 28 days (+/-7) after the second vaccine dose. The sample's treatment or condition, from its label and the paper: meningococcal conjugate vaccine given as trial control. Receptors were amplified or captured by the immunoSEQ multiplex PCR assay. In TCRdb, the immuneACCESS table is reduced to in-frame sequences with V and J assigned. These tables do not hold every clone; where another copy was compared, an unresolved V gene accounts for under half, and the others remain unexplained. The sample has 50,000 to 65,000 clones on record, 75% to 95% of them singletons. Clones ranked in the top ten supply 6.3% of the sample. Here the sequenced sample was peripheral blood, taken 28 days after the second dose of the MenACWY control vaccine. Source of these receptors: an adult who received the MenACWY meningococcal vaccine as a control.

This chain uses TRBV5-4 with TRBJ2-7; D remains unclear. The germline V gene encodes CDR1 SGHNT and CDR2 YYREEE (reference sequence). V lost 1 base and J 3 bases, leaving 17 bases between the germline ends. The CDR3 runs to 16 residues. The CDR3 spells CASSLWNRDTDYEQYF. In DNA form, the CDR3 reads TGTGCCAGCAGCTTGTGGAATAGAGACACCGACTACGAGCAGTACTTC.

The chain couples TRBV12-3 or TRBV12-4 to TRBJ1-1, with unresolved D. The CDR3 consists of 13 residues. V was trimmed by 2 bases and J by 1 base, leaving 5 bases between them. The CDR3 reads CASSLWANTEAFF. CDR3 sequence (DNA): TGTGCCAGCAGTTTATGGGCGAACACTGAAGCTTTCTTT.

DNA for the CDR3: TGTGCCACCAGCAGAGCAGTGGGACTAGCGGGACCCTACAATGAGCAGTTCTTC. Translating gives CATSRAVGLAGPYNEQFF. The V call is TRBV15, the J call TRBJ2-1, with TRBD2 matching over 13 bases. Germline trimming cut 1 base from V and 2 bases from J; bases unmatched to any gene: 5. The CDR3 loop spans 18 amino acids. Germline-derived CDR1 and CDR2 are LNHNV and YYDKDF (reference sequence).

DNA of the CDR3: TGTGCCACCAGTGACCCAAGCACAGATACGCAGTATTTT. This encodes CATSDPSTDTQYF. The chain couples TRBV24-1 to TRBJ2-3, with no clear D. Trimming removed 4 bases from V and 0 bases from J, with 4 bases in between. From germline, CDR1 is KGHDR and CDR2 SFDVKD. The CDR3 is 13 amino acids.

The chain recombines TRBV27 with TRBJ1-2, with 12 bases identical to TRBD1. The germline CDR1 and CDR2 sequences are MNHEY and SMNVEV (reference sequence). V dropped 1 base and J dropped 6; count of bases not matched to a gene: 6. This CDR3 comprises 16 residues. The CDR3 region has the DNA TGTGCCAGCAGTTTATTGCAGGGACAGGGGGCTCATGGCTACACCTTC. This translates into CASSLLQGQGAHGYTF.

V gene TRBV6-4 combines with J gene TRBJ2-1; the match to TRBD1 covers 8 bases. With 0 bases clipped from V and 9 bases from J, the junction kept 4 bases outside the gene matches. The CDR3 totals 14 residues. Germline V lookup: CDR1 MRHNA, CDR2 SNTAGT. This chain's CDR3 is CASSDSTGASEQFF. CDR3 nucleotides: TGTGCCAGCAGTGACTCGACAGGGGCTTCTGAGCAGTTCTTC.

The chain has TRBV7-3 and TRBJ1-1; D may be TRBD1 (6 bases). V was cut by 3 bases and J by 1 base, with 12 bases left in between. The length of the CDR3 is 15 residues. Germline lookup yields CDR1 SGHTA and CDR2 FQGTGA. In DNA form, the CDR3 reads TGTGCCAGCAGCTTGACGGGACATAAGAACACTGAAGCTTTCTTT. Amino acid sequence: CASSLTGHKNTEAFF.

The rearrangement joins TRBV5-1 to TRBJ2-1; unclear D gene. V was trimmed by 5 bases and J by 6 bases, leaving 21 bases between them. The CDR3 extends over 16 amino acids. CDR1 SGHRS and CDR2 YFSETQ come from the germline V gene. CDR3 in DNA: TGCGCCAGCAGTTCAAGTTCGGCCCATTCGGGCAATGAGCAGTTCTTC. Encoded protein: CASSSSSAHSGNEQFF.

The chain is built from TRBV7-9 and TRBJ1-2; maybe TRBD1 (6 bases). Per the germline V gene, CDR1 is SEHNR and CDR2 is FQNEAQ (reference sequence). This CDR3 has 15 residues. Trimming left V 6 bases short and J 5 bases short, with 19 bases between. The CDR3 protein is CASRPQGVGVYGYTF. CDR3 in DNA: TGTGCCAGCAGGCCACAGGGAGTAGGAGTTTATGGCTACACCTTC.

V gene TRBV11-2 combines with J gene TRBJ1-1, with D maybe TRBD1 (6 bases). V was shortened by 1 base and J by 3 bases, with 15 bases between the two germline ends. Germline V gene sequence: CDR1 SGHAT, CDR2 FQNNGV. CDR3 length: 16 residues. The CDR3 nucleotides are TGTGCCAGCAGCTTAGCGAGAGGACAGCCGGACACTGAAGCTTTCTTT. This gives the protein CASSLARGQPDTEAFF.

This chain joins TRBV28 and TRBJ2-1; D possibly matches TRBD1 or TRBD2 (5 bases each). Trimming took 3 bases from V and 6 from J, leaving 12 bases between them. CDR1 and CDR2 from the germline V gene are MDHEN and SYDVKM. CDR3 length: 14 residues. CDR3 in DNA: TGTGCCAGCAGTTTTCTAGCAGGGCGCAATGAGCAGTTCTTC. Residues: CASSFLAGRNEQFF.

The rearrangement joins TRBV24-1 to TRBJ1-5, with D possibly matching TRBD1 (5 bases). Germline V lookup: CDR1 KGHDR, CDR2 SFDVKD. The CDR3 has 13 residues. With 5 bases removed from V and 4 bases from J, the gap between germline ends came to 8 bases. The CDR3, as DNA: TGTGCCACCAGTGGTGGGGGAAATCAGCCCCAGCATTTT. Amino acids: CATSGGGNQPQHF.

V and J are TRBV6-5 and TRBJ2-7; no reliable D call. There are 14 residues in the CDR3. Trimming left V 1 base short and J 1 base short, with 8 bases between. Germline values: CDR1 MNHEY, CDR2 SVGAGI. The DNA of the CDR3 is TGTGCCAGCAGTTACTGGAAGGATTCCTACGAGCAGTACTTC. Protein: CASSYWKDSYEQYF.

This sequence joins TRBV7-9 and TRBJ2-7; TRBD1 matches at 7 bases. The CDR3 contains 16 residues. The V and J ends lost 1 base and 0 bases, in that order; junction bases with no gene match: 6. The germline V gene encodes CDR1 SEHNR and CDR2 FQNEAQ (reference sequence). The DNA for the CDR3 is TGTGCCAGCAGCTTAGGGCCACAGGGGCTCTCCTACGAGCAGTACTTC. Translating it yields CASSLGPQGLSYEQYF.

This chain uses TRBV9 with TRBJ1-6; 7 bases fit TRBD1. This CDR3 spans 19 amino acids. Germline V CDR1 and CDR2: SGDLS, YYNGEE. The V and J ends lost 5 bases and 7 bases, in that order; junction bases with no gene match: 21. The CDR3 coding sequence is TGTGCCAGCAGTGTGGGGCTTTTTGACAGGGATGCCTCCAATTCACCCCTCCACTTT. This sequence encodes CASSVGLFDRDASNSPLHF.